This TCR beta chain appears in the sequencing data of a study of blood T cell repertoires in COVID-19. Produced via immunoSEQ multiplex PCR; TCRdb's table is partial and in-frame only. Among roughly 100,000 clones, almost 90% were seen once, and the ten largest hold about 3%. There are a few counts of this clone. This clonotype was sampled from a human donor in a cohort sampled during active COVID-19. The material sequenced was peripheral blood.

CDR3: CASSDYGTMGYTF. The CDR3 nucleotides are TGCGCCAGCAGTGATTACGGAACTATGGGCTACACCTTC. The rearrangement joins TRBV10-1 to TRBJ1-2; D call uncertain. The germline gives CDR1 WNHNN, CDR2 SYGVQD (reference sequence). The V and J ends lost 3 bases and 8 bases respectively, with 13 bases between them. The CDR3 has 13 amino acids.